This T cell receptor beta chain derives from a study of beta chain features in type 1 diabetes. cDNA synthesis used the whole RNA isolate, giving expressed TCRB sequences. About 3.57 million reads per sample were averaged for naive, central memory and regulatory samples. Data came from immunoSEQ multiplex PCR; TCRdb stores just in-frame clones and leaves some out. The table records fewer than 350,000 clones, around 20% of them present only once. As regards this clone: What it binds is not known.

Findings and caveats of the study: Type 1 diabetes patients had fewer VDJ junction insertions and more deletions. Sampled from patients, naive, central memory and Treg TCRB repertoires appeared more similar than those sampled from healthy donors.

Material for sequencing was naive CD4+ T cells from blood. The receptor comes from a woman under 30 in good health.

The CDR3 bases are TGTGCCAGCAGCTTAGAGGCACAGTTGATCTATGGCTACACCTTC. Encoded protein: CASSLEAQLIYGYTF. The V gene is TRBV7-2, the J gene TRBJ1-2; D unresolved. The CDR3 is made up of 15 amino acids. Germline V gene lookup returns CDR1 SGHTA and CDR2 FQGNSA. The V gene lost 1 base and the J gene lost 4 bases, with 13 bases spanning the gap. The variable domain in full, with the rest retrieved from reference TRBV7-2 and TRBJ1-2, is GAGVSQSPSNKVTEKGKDVELRCDPISGHTALYWYRQSLGQGLEFLIYFQGNSAPDKSGLPSDRFSAERTGGSVSTLTIQRTQQEDSAVYLCASSLEAQLIYGYTFGSGTRLTVV.